The T cell receptor beta chain described here comes from a study of blood T cell repertoires in COVID-19. Overall study context: The study drew acute and convalescent COVID-19 samples from the United States, Italy and Spain.

Authors' methods: Reference gene primer amplification yielded estimated nucleated cell counts. Clones were sequenced by immunoSEQ multiplex PCR, and TCRdb holds only the in-frame ones, with some missing. V and J calls and clone size are those listed in that table; D and trimming were worked out from the DNA. The sample includes fewer than 250,000 clones, roughly 80% of them seen just once. Comment on this clone: This clone may be a read error of a much larger clone one base away.

Exposed enrollees encountered a COVID-19 case at some point within 2 weeks before study entry. V shed 5 bases and J shed 1 base, with 9 bases lying between them. The CDR3 runs 14 residues. Germline V gene data show CDR1 as LGHNA and CDR2 as YNFKEQ. V and J are TRBV4-2 and TRBJ1-3, with D possibly TRBD1 on 6 matching bases. The sequence was collected from a woman aged 40-49 years who had been exposed to COVID-19. The sample was PBMCs or T cells enriched from blood (not recorded which). In nucleotides, the CDR3 is TGTGCCAGCAGCTTACAGGGTTCTGGAAACACCATATATTTT. Amino acid sequence: CASSLQGSGNTIYF.